This T cell receptor (beta chain) appears in the sequencing data of a study of graft-versus-host responses after intestinal transplantation. Regarding the study as a whole: Ileal or blood samples showed some GvH clones first, and such clones were also found in recipient marrow.

V shed 0 bases and J 6 bases; nucleotides not matched to a gene: 5. CDR3 size: 15 residues. The plating included some 200,000 irradiated, violet-dye-labeled stimulator cells together with some 200,000 CFSE-labeled responder cells. Some clones are missing from TCRdb's copy, which holds only in-frame ones; the method was immunoSEQ multiplex PCR. The data show about 23,000 clones, about two fifths seen once. Here the sequenced sample was alloreactive CD8+ T cells from a mixed lymphocyte reaction culture, taken before transplantation. Subset indicated: CFSE-low proliferating T cells sorted from roughly 6-day pre-transplant mixed lymphocyte reaction (GvH or HvG direction). The chain employs TRBV23-1 and TRBJ2-7; TRBD1 aligns across 10 bases. TRBV23-1 is assigned to the ORF class and has an uncertain function. This clonotype was obtained from a human patient who was an organ donor for intestinal transplantation. The CDR3 here is CASSQSRQGAVEQYF. The CDR3, as DNA: TGCGCCAGCAGTCAATCACGACAGGGGGCTGTCGAGCAGTACTTC.